This TCR beta chain came from a study of response to subunit inactivated influenza vaccine. Study observations and caveats: Few additional T cells are recruited per seasonal influenza vaccination, authors suggested.

The length of the CDR3 is 18 residues. V lost 4 bases and J lost 4; bases outside the gene matches: 14. Germline V gives CDR1 SGHAT, CDR2 FQNNGV. As regards this clonotype: Antigen specificity is unknown.

TCRdb processed the RT-PCR reads anew with MiXCR; each CDR3 protein has one entry. The table includes a few hundred thousand distinct CDR3 sequences, around a fifth detected once. The genes are TRBV11-2 and TRBJ1-5; 9 bases match TRBD1. This receptor was taken from a man aged 45 to 75 who received an inactivated influenza vaccine. This sample comprised PBMCs from blood, obtained 21 months after vaccination. CDR3 bases: TGTGCCAGCAGCTCGGCCCCATACAGGGGGCGAGGGAATCAGCCCCAGCATTTT. It yields the protein CASSSAPYRGRGNQPQHF. Full variable domain (outside the CDR3, taken from reference TRBV11-2 and TRBJ1-5): EAGVAQSPRYKIIEKRQSVAFWCNPISGHATLYWYQQILGQGPKLLIQFQNNGVVDDSQLPKDRFSAERLKGVDSTLKIQPAKLEDSAVYLCASSSAPYRGRGNQPQHFGDGTRLSIL.